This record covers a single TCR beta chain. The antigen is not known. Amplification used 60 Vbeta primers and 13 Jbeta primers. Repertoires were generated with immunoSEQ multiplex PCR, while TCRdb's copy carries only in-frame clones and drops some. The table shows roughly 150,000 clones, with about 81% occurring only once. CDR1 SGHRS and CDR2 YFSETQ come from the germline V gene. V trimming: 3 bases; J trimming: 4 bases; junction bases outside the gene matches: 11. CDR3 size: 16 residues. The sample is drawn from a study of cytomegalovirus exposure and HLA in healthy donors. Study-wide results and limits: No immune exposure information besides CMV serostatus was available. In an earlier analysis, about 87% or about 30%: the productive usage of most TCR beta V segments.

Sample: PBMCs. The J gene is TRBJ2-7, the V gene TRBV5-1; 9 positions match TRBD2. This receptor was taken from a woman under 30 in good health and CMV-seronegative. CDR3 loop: CASSSEIAGVGYEQYF. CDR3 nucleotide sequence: TGCGCCAGCAGCTCCGAAATAGCGGGAGTAGGTTACGAGCAGTACTTC.